The clone carrying this T cell receptor beta chain appeared a few times. Then a second PCR, running about 6 to 12 cycles, was carried out with a sample-barcoded 5' primer and a J-beta primer mix. The template-switch adaptor, which had 12 random nucleotides, put a tag on each cDNA molecule. TCRdb fed the 5' RACE reads into MiXCR, producing one record per CDR3 protein. The sample lists approximately 810,000 distinct CDR3 sequences; around 30% were seen once. V shed 9 bases and J shed 0 bases, with 18 bases lying between them. The CDR3 runs 15 residues. Germline CDR1 is SEHNR and CDR2 is FQNEAQ (reference sequence). This sample stems from a study of blood T cells in healthy people across ages.

Input material: blood. The V call is TRBV7-9, the J call TRBJ2-7, with D possibly being TRBD2 (6 bases). This receptor was taken from an elderly woman in good health. The CDR3 protein is CARAGTGRPSYEQYF. Written as DNA, the CDR3 is TGTGCCAGGGCGGGGACGGGCAGGCCCTCCTACGAGCAGTACTTC.